This is a list of T cell receptor beta chains from one sample in a study of blood T cells in healthy people across ages. TCRdb itself ran the 5' RACE reads through MiXCR, one entry per CDR3 protein. The sample includes roughly 1 million distinct CDR3 sequences, roughly a quarter seen only once; the top ten take approximately 0.7%. These data also formed part of another study, on T cells of mothers and their children.

The specimen was blood. Receptors were obtained from a girl aged 2 to 9 in good health. Both conserved end residues are part of each CDR3.

TRBJ1-1	TRBV20-1	CSAPGGEAFF
TRBJ2-6	TRBV29-1	CSVVWALHSGANVLTF
TRBJ2-5	TRBV7-9	CASSSLTGESETQYF
TRBJ2-5	TRBV12-3/TRBV12-4	CASTTVGGSQETQYF
NA	TRBV7-9	CASSLAPFSRHEQYF
TRBJ2-5	TRBV29-1	CSVEDLGLRGETQYF
TRBJ2-2	TRBV28	CASKWRGAGELFF
TRBJ1-1	TRBV5-1	CASGSGGYAFF
TRBJ2-7	TRBV4-3	CASSQDVSVYEQYF
TRBJ2-1	TRBV7-9	CAMQRLAIFNEQFF
TRBJ2-3	TRBV11-2	CASSLTIGGADTQYF
NA	TRBV11-2	CASSEVGLRFEQFF
TRBJ2-1	TRBV5-1	CASAWGNGNEQFF
TRBJ1-1	TRBV7-2	CASSLVAKNTEAFF
TRBJ2-6	TRBV12-3/TRBV12-4	CASSPNNVLTF
NA	TRBV19	CASSTGTSGENEQFF
TRBJ1-1	TRBV7-3	CASSPATEAFF
TRBJ2-7	TRBV29-1	CSVVMGAGGQYF
TRBJ2-2	TRBV14	CASSQERTPFGELFF
NA	TRBV20-1	CSASLLAGGRGVTQYF
TRBJ1-4	TRBV28	CASSLWQEEKLFF
NA	TRBV7-7	CASSLGLAASQETQYF
TRBJ1-2	TRBV5-1	CASSLDLGSATTNYGYTF
TRBJ2-1	TRBV5-1	CASFLAGTRNNEQFF
NA	TRBV29-1	CSVKAGAYNEQFF
TRBJ1-1	TRBV7-2	CASSLDWTEAFF
TRBJ2-4	TRBV20-1	CSAKTDRGQLNIQYF